A single sample gave rise to the 20 T cell receptor beta chains below, sequenced in a study of T cells after yellow fever vaccination. TCRdb ran MiXCR on the 5' RACE reads and lists one entry per CDR3 protein. This table holds 450,000 to 550,000 distinct CDR3 sequences, 21% found once. Sample: PBMCs, taken about 21 days after the first yellow fever vaccination. The receptors were gathered from a man younger than 30 who received the YFV17D yellow fever vaccine.

The gene calls are TRBV5-4 and TRBJ2-1; the match to TRBD1 covers 8 bases. V lost 4 bases to trimming and J lost 8 bases; unmatched junction nucleotides: 11. This CDR3 comprises 15 residues. Germline assignment: CDR1 SGHNT and CDR2 YYREEE (reference sequence). The CDR3 is CASSIQGATGDEQFF. CDR3 DNA: TGTGCCAGCAGCATTCAGGGGGCAACGGGCGATGAGCAGTTCTTC.

This clonotype was counted between two and nine times. The rearrangement links TRBV5-1 to TRBJ2-1; TRBD2 aligns across 9 bases. The CDR3 consists of 16 residues. Germline lookup yields CDR1 SGHRS and CDR2 YFSETQ. J gave up 4 bases and V 7 bases, and 12 bases lay outside the gene matches. DNA for the CDR3: TGCGCCAGCTCGGGGGGGTCCGGACTAGCGTACAATGAGCAGTTCTTC. It specifies CASSGGSGLAYNEQFF. Full variable domain (remainder filled in from reference TRBV5-1 and TRBJ2-1): KAGVTQTPRYLIKTRGQQVTLSCSPISGHRSVSWYQQTPGQGLQFLFEYFSETQRNKGNFPGRFSGRQFSNSRSEMNVSTLELGDSALYLCASSGGSGLAYNEQFFGPGTRLTVL.

The chain combines TRBV7-3 with TRBJ1-6; possible D gene TRBD1, 6 bases. The ends were cut back, 3 bases at V and 6 bases at J, with 9 bases in the middle. Per the germline V gene, CDR1 is SGHTA and CDR2 is FQGTGA. The CDR3 totals 14 residues. The CDR3 nucleotides are TGTGCCAGCAGCTTGCAAGGGGGTAATTCACCCCTCCACTTT. Its translation: CASSLQGGNSPLHF.

This clonotype was recorded once. The V call is TRBV2, the J call TRBJ2-4; TRBD1 or TRBD2 may be the D gene (5 bases each). The CDR3 totals 15 residues. Between the trimmed V and J ends, which lost 7 bases and 2 bases, there was a span of 15 bases. Germline V CDR1 and CDR2: SNHLY, FYNNEI. The chain's CDR3 is CASMDFSGPKNIQYF. CDR3 coding DNA: TGTGCCAGCATGGATTTTTCGGGACCCAAAAACATTCAGTACTTC.

This clonotype was observed a handful of times. This chain joins TRBV7-6 and TRBJ2-5; D tentatively fits TRBD1 or TRBD2 (6 bases each). This CDR3 is built from 16 residues. The germline V and J ends were trimmed by 1 base and 5 bases, with 17 bases remaining between them. CDR1 and CDR2 from the germline V gene are SGHVS and FNYEAQ. CDR3: CASSLEYLGGRETQYF. The CDR3 DNA reads TGTGCCAGCAGCTTAGAATATCTGGGGGGCAGGGAGACCCAGTACTTC.

This clonotype has only a few counts. The chain uses TRBV6-2 or TRBV6-3 and TRBJ2-4; D might be TRBD2 (5 bases). The CDR3 runs 20 residues. Germline V gene data show CDR1 as MNHEY and CDR2 as SVGEGT. Trimming cost V 3 bases and J 0 bases, with 24 bases left between them. The CDR3 loop reads CASSYTYPTGSKLAKNIQYF. The CDR3 DNA reads TGTGCCAGCAGTTATACCTACCCGACTGGGAGTAAACTAGCCAAAAACATTCAGTACTTC.

A few counts support this clonotype. The chain couples TRBV7-9 to TRBJ1-3; weak D call: TRBD1 (5 bases). Germline V gene data show CDR1 as SEHNR and CDR2 as FQNEAQ (reference sequence). V lost 3 bases and J lost 2, with 11 bases in between. This CDR3 has 15 residues. In nucleotides, the CDR3 is TGTGCCAGCAGCTTCAAGGGGTCAACTGGAAACACCATATATTTT. This encodes CASSFKGSTGNTIYF.

The count of this clonotype is one. The genes are TRBV6-2 or TRBV6-3 and TRBJ2-1; 14 nucleotides align to TRBD2. Unmatched junction bases numbered 13, after V lost 6 bases and J lost 0 bases. The CDR3 is 20 residues long. Per germline, CDR1 MNHEY and CDR2 SVGEGT. The CDR3 sequence: CASRSLGLAGVTSSYNEQFF. The DNA for the CDR3 is TGTGCCAGCAGGTCCCTGGGACTAGCGGGGGTCACGAGCTCCTACAATGAGCAGTTCTTC.

A few counts support this clonotype. The chain is built from TRBV25-1 and TRBJ2-1; TRBD2 matches at 10 bases. The CDR3 covers 15 residues. V trimming: 1 base; J trimming: 5 bases; junction bases outside the gene matches: 2. Germline V gene sequence: CDR1 MGHDK, CDR2 SYGVNS. The CDR3 DNA sequence: TGTGCCAGCAGTGAATCTAGCGGGGGAGACAATGAGCAGTTCTTC. Encoded protein: CASSESSGGDNEQFF.

Many counts were recorded for this clonotype. The chain combines TRBV4-3 with TRBJ2-3, with 10 bases identical to TRBD1. The J segment lost 2 bases and the V segment lost 2 bases, leaving 7 bases of the junction unmatched. The CDR3 sequence is 17 residues long. The germline V gene has CDR1 LGHNA and CDR2 YSLEER. The CDR3 DNA sequence: TGCGCCAGCAGCCAACTTACCGGGACAGGGGTCACAGATACGCAGTATTTT. It yields the protein CASSQLTGTGVTDTQYF.

This rearrangement joins TRBV12-3 or TRBV12-4 to TRBJ1-6, with D possibly TRBD1 on 5 matching bases. There are 17 residues in the CDR3. V lost 2 bases, J lost 2 bases, and 13 bases lay in between. The CDR3, as DNA: TGTGCCAGCAGTTTACTGAGAGGGGCCCCCTATAATTCACCCCTCCACTTT. This gives the protein CASSLLRGAPYNSPLHF.

The chain employs TRBV20-1 and TRBJ1-1, with D possibly being TRBD1 (6 bases). The V gene lost 0 bases and the J gene lost 6 bases, with 17 bases spanning the gap. The germline V gene encodes CDR1 DFQATT and CDR2 SNEGSKA (reference sequence). CDR3 size: 15 residues. In DNA form, the CDR3 reads TGCAGTGCTAGAGATTATCACTTAGGGACACCTGAAGCTTTCTTT. It specifies CSARDYHLGTPEAFF.

This clonotype was seen only a few times. This sequence joins TRBV25-1 and TRBJ2-5, with 8 bases that match TRBD2. The germline V gene encodes CDR1 MGHDK and CDR2 SYGVNS. V shed 4 bases, J shed 5 bases, and the junction held 6 bases outside the gene matches. CDR3 length equals 14 residues. CDR3 DNA sequence: TGTGCCAGCAGTGCGGCGGGGGGCCGGGAGACCCAGTACTTC. Translated: CASSAAGGRETQYF.

This clonotype was detected only a few times. The chain couples TRBV9 to TRBJ2-2; TRBD1 aligns across 10 bases. Germline CDR1 is SGDLS and CDR2 is YYNGEE. V lost 0 bases and J lost 0; bases outside the gene matches: 11. The CDR3 is made up of 20 amino acids. DNA of the CDR3: TGTGCCAGCAGCGTAGGGCCGGGACAGGGGCATACCTCGAACACCGGGGAGCTGTTTTTT. It yields the protein CASSVGPGQGHTSNTGELFF.

The rearrangement links TRBV7-9 to TRBJ2-3, with 7 bases fitting TRBD2. The CDR3 covers 14 residues. Germline CDR1 is SEHNR and CDR2 is FQNEAQ (reference sequence). V trimming: 8 bases; J trimming: 4 bases; junction bases outside the gene matches: 9. The CDR3 DNA follows: TGTGCCAGCCGCGGGGGAGAGCAGGCAGATACGCAGTATTTT. As protein: CASRGGEQADTQYF.

The V call is TRBV20-1, the J call TRBJ2-3, with a possible D match to TRBD1 (6 bases). The germline CDR1 and CDR2 sequences are DFQATT and SNEGSKA (reference sequence). The CDR3 is made up of 14 amino acids. V shed 2 bases and J shed 1 base, with 10 bases lying between them. The CDR3 DNA is TGCAGTGCTAGACAGGGGCAGGGCACAGATACGCAGTATTTT. Residues: CSARQGQGTDTQYF.

V is TRBV5-1 and J is TRBJ2-5, with no clear D. CDR3 size: 15 residues. Trimming removed 0 bases from V and 0 bases from J, with 9 bases in between. Germline V gives CDR1 SGHRS, CDR2 YFSETQ. The CDR3 coding sequence is TGCGCCAGCAGCTTGGCGGTGGGCAACCAAGAGACCCAGTACTTC. It translates to CASSLAVGNQETQYF.

At least ten counts were recorded for this clonotype. A read error may account for a junction end that differs from germline. J is TRBJ1-5 and V is TRBV18, with D unclear. The CDR3 is made up of 13 amino acids. Germline V lookup: CDR1 KGHSH, CDR2 LQKENI. CDR3 coding DNA: TGCGCCAGCAGCCCCGGGGTTGATCAGCCCCAGCATTTT. Translating it yields CASSPGVDQPQHF.

This clonotype was detected only a few times. The chain has TRBV11-2 and TRBJ2-3; TRBD2 matches at 12 bases. This CDR3 region has 15 residues. Trimming removed 5 bases from V and 4 bases from J; junction bases left unmatched: 4. Germline V CDR1 and CDR2: SGHAT, FQNNGV. This chain's CDR3 is CASSAASGGADTQYF. The CDR3 DNA follows: TGTGCCAGCAGCGCGGCTAGCGGGGGGGCAGATACGCAGTATTTT.

V usage is TRBV7-2 and J usage is TRBJ2-5; D gene uncertain. Trimming took off 1 base at V and 0 bases at J, with 9 bases between the two ends. The CDR3 contains 15 residues. Germline V CDR1 and CDR2: SGHTA, FQGNSA. The CDR3 sequence is CASSLGGDHQETQYF. The CDR3 DNA is TGTGCCAGCAGCTTAGGTGGCGACCACCAAGAGACCCAGTACTTC. Using reference TRBV7-2 and TRBJ2-5 for the parts outside the CDR3, the full variable domain is GAGVSQSPSNKVTEKGKDVELRCDPISGHTALYWYRQSLGQGLEFLIYFQGNSAPDKSGLPSDRFSAERTGGSVSTLTIQRTQQEDSAVYLCASSLGGDHQETQYFGPGTRLLVL.